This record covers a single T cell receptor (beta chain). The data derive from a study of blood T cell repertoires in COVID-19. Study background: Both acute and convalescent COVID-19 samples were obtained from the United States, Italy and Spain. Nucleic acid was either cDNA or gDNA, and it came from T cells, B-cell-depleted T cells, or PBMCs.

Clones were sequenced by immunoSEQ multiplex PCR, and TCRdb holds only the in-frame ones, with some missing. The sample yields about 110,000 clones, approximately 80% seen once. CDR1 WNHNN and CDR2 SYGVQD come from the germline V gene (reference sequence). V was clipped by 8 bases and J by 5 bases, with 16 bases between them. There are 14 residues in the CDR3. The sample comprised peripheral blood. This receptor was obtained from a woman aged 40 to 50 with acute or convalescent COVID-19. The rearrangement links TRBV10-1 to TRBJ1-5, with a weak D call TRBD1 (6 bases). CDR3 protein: CASGQVAGDQPQHF. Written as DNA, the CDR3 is TGCGCCAGCGGACAAGTTGCAGGGGATCAGCCCCAGCATTTT.